This T cell receptor beta chain is drawn from a study of cytomegalovirus exposure and HLA in healthy donors. Findings of the study overall: Most TCR beta V segments were productive about 90% or about 30% of the time in an earlier analysis.

The PCR made use of 60 Vbeta and 13 Jbeta primers. Sequenced by immunoSEQ multiplex PCR; TCRdb stores in-frame clones only, minus some. The data contain approximately 130,000 clones, around 85% of them seen just once; the ten biggest clones take up about 7%. For this clone: Its antigen is not known.

The V gene end was trimmed by 0 bases and the J gene end by 4 bases; junction bases not matched to a gene: 5. Germline-derived CDR1 and CDR2 are SGHRS and YFSETQ. This CDR3 contains 16 residues. Source material: PBMCs. The V gene is TRBV5-1, the J gene TRBJ1-2; the match to TRBD1 covers 11 bases. The clonotype was recovered from a woman younger than 45 in good health and CMV-seropositive. DNA of the CDR3: TGCGCCAGCAGCTTGGGGACAGGGGGCTTTGTCTATGGCTACACCTTC. The encoded protein is CASSLGTGGFVYGYTF.